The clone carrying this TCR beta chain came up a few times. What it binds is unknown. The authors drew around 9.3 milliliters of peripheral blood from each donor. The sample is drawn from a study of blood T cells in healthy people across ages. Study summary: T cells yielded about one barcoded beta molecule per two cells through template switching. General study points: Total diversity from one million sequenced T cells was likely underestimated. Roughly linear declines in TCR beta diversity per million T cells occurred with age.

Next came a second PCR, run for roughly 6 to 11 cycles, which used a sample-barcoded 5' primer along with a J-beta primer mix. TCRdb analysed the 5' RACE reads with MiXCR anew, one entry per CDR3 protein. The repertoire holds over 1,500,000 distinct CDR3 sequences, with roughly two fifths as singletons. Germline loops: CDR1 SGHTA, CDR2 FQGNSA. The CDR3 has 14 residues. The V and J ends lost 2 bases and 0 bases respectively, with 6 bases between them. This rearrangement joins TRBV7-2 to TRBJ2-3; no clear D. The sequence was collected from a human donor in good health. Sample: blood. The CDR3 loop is CASSLSHSTDTQYF. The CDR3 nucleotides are TGTGCCAGCAGCTTATCCCATAGCACAGATACGCAGTATTTT.